Listed below are T cell receptor beta chains from one sample, sequenced in a study of shared clonotypes between healthy human individuals. Assay: immunoSEQ multiplex PCR; the TCRdb copy retains only in-frame clones and omits some. Here the sample spans about 2 million clones, over 85% being singletons. Source material: naive CD4+ T cells sorted from blood. The source of these receptors is a man younger than 35 in good health. The CDR3 runs from the conserved cysteine through the conserved F or W. Size is omitted from some rows. Given values are once, few, many or a class for expanded clones.

j_gene | abundance | v_gene | CDR3aa
TRBJ2-2 | few | TRBV30 | CAWSATSGRAGELFF
TRBJ1-3 | NA | TRBV4-3 | CASSQDARNTIYF
TRBJ1-6 | once | TRBV30 | CAWSVDGGDRSPLHF
TRBJ2-7 | NA | TRBV6-6 | CASSYGPSYEQYF
TRBJ2-2 | NA | TRBV7-8 | CASSLRTGATGELFF
TRBJ1-1 | NA | TRBV6-5 | CASSYGRLRTEAFF
TRBJ2-1 | NA | TRBV27 | CASSSRTSGHSYNEQFF
TRBJ1-2 | NA | TRBV4-1 | CASSENLGTGINYGYTF
TRBJ2-7 | once | TRBV30 | CAWSRPGGARNEQYF
TRBJ2-2 | NA | TRBV19 | CASSISSVLANTGELFF
TRBJ2-7 | NA | TRBV5-1 | CASRSGGESSYEQYF
TRBJ2-7 | NA | TRBV30 | CAWSSRVVSEQYF
TRBJ1-4 | NA | TRBV7-9 | CASSLTGVPFF
TRBJ2-1 | NA | TRBV19 | CASSIVLNLGEQFF
TRBJ1-1 | once | TRBV5-6 | CASSPGGSLGDTEAFF
TRBJ2-2 | NA | TRBV5-1 | CASSQGQGLRTGELFF
TRBJ1-2 | NA | TRBV12-5 | CASGLGEGTDGYTF
TRBJ1-6 | NA | TRBV20-1 | CSAGVVPLHF
TRBJ2-5 | NA | TRBV7-6 | CASSRLAGVQETQYF
TRBJ2-7 | NA | TRBV6-5 | CASASGRAYEQYF
TRBJ1-6 | NA | TRBV4-2 | CASSQEGNSPLHF
TRBJ1-1 | NA | TRBV5-1 | CASSLGQRINTEAFF
TRBJ2-2 | NA | TRBV2 | CASTRAGSGELFF
TRBJ2-7 | NA | TRBV4-1 | CASSQRTSGISYEQYF
TRBJ1-2 | once | TRBV7-3 | CASSADSSPYGYTF
TRBJ2-7 | NA | TRBV10-1 | CASSAGSEQYF
TRBJ1-4 | NA | TRBV14 | CASSQDWAFGEKLFF
TRBJ2-1 | NA | TRBV28 | CASSWNEQFF
TRBJ2-7 | NA | TRBV6-1 | CALQGFGEQYF
TRBJ1-6 | NA | TRBV10-3 | CAISLTGGNSPLHF
TRBJ2-7 | NA | TRBV27 | CASSLGRVPYEQYF
TRBJ1-6 | NA | TRBV5-6 | CASSLGQGTSPLHF
TRBJ1-2 | NA | TRBV18 | CASSPPAGAPGGYTF
TRBJ2-1 | NA | TRBV2 | CASKSGGAYNEQFF
TRBJ2-3 | NA | TRBV2 | CASRAGGDTQYF
TRBJ2-7 | NA | TRBV9 | CASSVDAAHSYEQYF
TRBJ2-4 | NA | TRBV11-2 | CASSLEGQLNIQYF
NA | NA | TRBV28 | CASRGDLTYEQYF
TRBJ2-7 | NA | TRBV10-3 | CAISATGVYEQYF